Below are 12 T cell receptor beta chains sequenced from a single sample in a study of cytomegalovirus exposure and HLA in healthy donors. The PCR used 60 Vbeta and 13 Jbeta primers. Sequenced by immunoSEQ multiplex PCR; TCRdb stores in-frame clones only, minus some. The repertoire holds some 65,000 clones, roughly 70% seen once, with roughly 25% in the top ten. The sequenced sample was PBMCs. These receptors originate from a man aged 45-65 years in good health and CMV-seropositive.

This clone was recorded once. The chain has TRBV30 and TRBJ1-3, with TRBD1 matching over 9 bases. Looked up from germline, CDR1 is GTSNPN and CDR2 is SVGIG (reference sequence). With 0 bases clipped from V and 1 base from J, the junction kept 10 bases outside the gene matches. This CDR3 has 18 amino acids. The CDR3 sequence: CAWSVNGTGNPSGNTIYF. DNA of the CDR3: TGTGCCTGGAGTGTAAATGGGACAGGGAATCCTTCTGGAAACACCATATATTTT.

CDR3 residues: CASSGLAGQETQYF. CDR3 coding DNA: TGTGCCAGTAGTGGTCTAGCGGGGCAAGAGACCCAGTACTTC. The chain combines TRBV19 with TRBJ2-5; 9 nucleotides align to TRBD2. CDR1 is LNHDA, CDR2 SQIVND, per germline (reference sequence). The CDR3 covers 14 residues. J lost 2 bases, V lost 5 bases, and 3 bases had no gene match.

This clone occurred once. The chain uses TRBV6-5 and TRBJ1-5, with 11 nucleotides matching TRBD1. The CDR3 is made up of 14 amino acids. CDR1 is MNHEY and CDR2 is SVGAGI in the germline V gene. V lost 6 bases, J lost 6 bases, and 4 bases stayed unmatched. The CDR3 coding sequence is TGTGCCAGCAGCACCGGGACAGGGGGTCAGCCCCAGCATTTT. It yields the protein CASSTGTGGQPQHF.

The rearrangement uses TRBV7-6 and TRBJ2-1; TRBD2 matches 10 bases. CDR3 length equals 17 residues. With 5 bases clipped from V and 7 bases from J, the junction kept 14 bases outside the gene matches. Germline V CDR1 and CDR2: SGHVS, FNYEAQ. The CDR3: CASSRYGTSERGNEQFF. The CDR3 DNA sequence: TGTGCCAGCAGCCGTTACGGGACTAGCGAACGGGGGAATGAGCAGTTCTTC.

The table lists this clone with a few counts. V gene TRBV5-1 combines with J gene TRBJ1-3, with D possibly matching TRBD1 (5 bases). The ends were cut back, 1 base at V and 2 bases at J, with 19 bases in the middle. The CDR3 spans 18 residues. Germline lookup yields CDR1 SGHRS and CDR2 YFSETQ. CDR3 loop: CASSLTLRGRGAGNTIYF. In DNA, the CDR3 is TGCGCCAGCAGCTTGACCCTACGGGGACGCGGGGCTGGAAACACCATATATTTT. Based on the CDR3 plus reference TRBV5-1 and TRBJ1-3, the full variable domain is KAGVTQTPRYLIKTRGQQVTLSCSPISGHRSVSWYQQTPGQGLQFLFEYFSETQRNKGNFPGRFSGRQFSNSRSEMNVSTLELGDSALYLCASSLTLRGRGAGNTIYFGEGSWLTVV.

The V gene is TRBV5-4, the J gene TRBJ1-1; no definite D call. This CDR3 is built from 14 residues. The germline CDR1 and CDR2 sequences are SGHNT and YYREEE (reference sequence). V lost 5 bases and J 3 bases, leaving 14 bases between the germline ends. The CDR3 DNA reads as TGTGCCAGCAGACTACAGTCGAGGGACACTGAAGCTTTCTTT. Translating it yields CASRLQSRDTEAFF.

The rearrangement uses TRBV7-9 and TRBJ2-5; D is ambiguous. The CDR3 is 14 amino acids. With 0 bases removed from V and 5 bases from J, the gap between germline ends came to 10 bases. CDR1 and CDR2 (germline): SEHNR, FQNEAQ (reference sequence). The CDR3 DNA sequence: TGTGCCAGCAGCTTAGCGGCCGCCCCCGAGACCCAGTACTTC. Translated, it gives CASSLAAAPETQYF.

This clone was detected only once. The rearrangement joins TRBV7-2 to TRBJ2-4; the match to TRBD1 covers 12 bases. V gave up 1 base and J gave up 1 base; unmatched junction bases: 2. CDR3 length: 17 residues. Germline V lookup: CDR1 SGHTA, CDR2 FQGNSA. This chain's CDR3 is CASSLGGTGGAKNIQYF. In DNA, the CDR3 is TGTGCCAGCAGCTTAGGGGGGACAGGGGGCGCCAAAAACATTCAGTACTTC.

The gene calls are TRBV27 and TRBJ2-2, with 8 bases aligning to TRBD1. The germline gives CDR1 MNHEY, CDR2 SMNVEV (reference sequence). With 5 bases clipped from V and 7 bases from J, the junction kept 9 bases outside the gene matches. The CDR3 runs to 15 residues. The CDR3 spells CASSLTRTGHGELFF. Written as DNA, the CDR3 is TGTGCCAGCAGTCTAACGCGGACAGGGCACGGGGAGCTGTTTTTT.

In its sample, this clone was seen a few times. CDR3 sequence: CASSYKRGEREQFF. CDR3 nucleotides: TGTGCCAGCAGTTATAAGCGGGGGGAACGAGAGCAGTTCTTC. The chain links TRBV6-5 to TRBJ2-1; 9 positions agree with TRBD2. After removal of 3 bases from V and 10 bases from J, the junction contained 7 bases not matched to a gene. There are 14 residues in the CDR3. Germline V gene sequence: CDR1 MNHEY, CDR2 SVGAGI.

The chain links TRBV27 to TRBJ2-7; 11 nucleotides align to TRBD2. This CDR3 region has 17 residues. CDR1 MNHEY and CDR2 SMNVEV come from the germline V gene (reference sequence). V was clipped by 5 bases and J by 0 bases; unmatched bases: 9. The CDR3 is CASSPIPGLAVSYEQYF. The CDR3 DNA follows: TGTGCCAGCAGTCCCATCCCGGGACTAGCGGTCTCCTACGAGCAGTACTTC.

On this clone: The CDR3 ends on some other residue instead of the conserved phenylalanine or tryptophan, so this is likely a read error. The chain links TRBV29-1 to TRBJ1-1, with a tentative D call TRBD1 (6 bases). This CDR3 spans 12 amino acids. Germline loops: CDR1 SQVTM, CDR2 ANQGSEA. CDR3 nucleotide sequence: TGCAGAGTGGGCAGGGGAGATACTGAAGCTTTCGTT. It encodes CRVGRGDTEAFV.